The 26 T cell receptor beta chains listed next were all sequenced from one sample in a study of blood T cell repertoires in COVID-19 (TCRdb year 2020). The library relied on the immunoSEQ multiplex PCR assay. Entries here come from immuneACCESS through TCRdb and include only in-frame sequences with V and J called. Some clones fail to appear in such tables; in the studies checked, an unresolved V gene covers under half of the shortfall, and the cause of the remainder is unknown. The sample data list a few hundred thousand clones, and around 89% of these were observed just once. Approximately 0.84% of the sample is held by the ten biggest clonotypes. The sequenced sample consisted of peripheral blood. The source of these receptors is a man aged 30 to 39 with acute or convalescent COVID-19.

The chain has TRBV27 and TRBJ1-6, with TRBD1 as a possible D gene (6 bases). With 2 bases removed from V and 5 bases from J, the gap between germline ends came to 10 bases. The CDR3 is made up of 15 amino acids. Germline V CDR1 and CDR2: MNHEY, SMNVEV (reference sequence). This chain's CDR3 is CASSLGQNHNSPLHF. CDR3 DNA: TGTGCCAGCAGTTTAGGACAGAACCATAATTCACCCCTCCACTTT.

CDR3 sequence reads: CASRPRQGTGNTIYF. CDR3 nucleotides: TGTGCCAGCAGGCCACGACAGGGAACTGGAAACACCATATATTTT. The V gene is TRBV7-2, the J gene TRBJ1-3; 7 bases map to TRBD1. With V trimmed by 6 bases and J by 2 bases, 7 bases remained unmatched. The CDR3 is 15 amino acids. Per germline, CDR1 SGHTA and CDR2 FQGNSA.

The chain joins TRBV25-1 to TRBJ2-3; 9 bases are a match to TRBD2. V was pared by 2 bases and J by 1 base, with 1 base of the junction left unmatched. Germline lookup yields CDR1 MGHDK and CDR2 SYGVNS. The CDR3 consists of 15 residues. CDR3 in amino acids: CASSEGGRGTDTQYF. The DNA for the CDR3 is TGTGCCAGCAGTGAAGGCGGGAGGGGCACAGATACGCAGTATTTT.

There are a few counts of this clone. The CDR3 region is CASSSLPDRGGNIQYF. For the CDR3, the DNA is TGTGCCAGCAGTTCCCTCCCGGACAGGGGGGGAAACATTCAGTACTTC. V and J are TRBV6-2 or TRBV6-3 and TRBJ2-4; 10 nucleotides agree with TRBD1. The J segment lost 6 bases and the V segment lost 4 bases, leaving 9 bases of the junction unmatched. Germline V gene lookup returns CDR1 MNHEY and CDR2 SVGEGT. The CDR3 spans 16 residues.

CDR3 coding DNA: TGTGCCGCCGGGACAGGGGACGGCTACGAGCAGTACTTC. It specifies CAAGTGDGYEQYF. This rearrangement joins TRBV7-9 to TRBJ2-7; TRBD1 agrees at 10 bases. Trimming removed 11 bases from V and 3 bases from J; junction bases left unmatched: 7. The V gene's germline CDR1 is SEHNR and CDR2 FQNEAQ (reference sequence). The CDR3 consists of 13 residues.

The rearrangement joins TRBV18 to TRBJ2-7, with TRBD2 matching over 7 bases. The V gene's germline CDR1 is KGHSH and CDR2 LQKENI. V gave up 6 bases and J gave up 4 bases; unmatched junction bases: 9. The CDR3 spans 14 residues. CDR3 sequence reads: CASSPSTGGYEQYF. DNA of the CDR3: TGTGCCAGCTCCCCCTCTACGGGGGGATACGAGCAGTACTTC.

The chain joins TRBV7-9 to TRBJ1-4; 9 nucleotides align to TRBD1. The CDR3 has 14 amino acids. V was pared by 4 bases and J by 5 bases, with 2 bases of the junction left unmatched. From germline, CDR1 is SEHNR and CDR2 FQNEAQ (reference sequence). CDR3 protein: CASSWGQGNEKLFF. DNA of the CDR3: TGTGCCAGCAGCTGGGGACAGGGAAATGAAAAACTGTTTTTT.

This chain connects TRBV27 to TRBJ2-2; 8 positions match TRBD2. With V trimmed by 4 bases and J by 1 base, 2 bases remained unmatched. Germline CDR1 reads MNHEY; CDR2 reads SMNVEV (reference sequence). The CDR3 runs 15 residues. CDR3 coding DNA: TGTGCCAGCAGTTCTAGCGGGCGGAACACCGGGGAGCTGTTTTTT. This codes for CASSSSGRNTGELFF.

This clone was counted a single time. The genes are TRBV5-1 and TRBJ2-7; no clear D. Trimming cost V 1 base and J 2 bases, with 10 bases left between them. The length of the CDR3 is 14 residues. Germline CDR1 is SGHRS and CDR2 is YFSETQ. The CDR3 spells CASSLRQAAYEQYF. CDR3 coding DNA: TGCGCCAGCAGCTTGAGGCAGGCCGCCTACGAGCAGTACTTC.

This chain uses TRBV19 with TRBJ1-5, with 7 bases that match TRBD1. Looked up from germline, CDR1 is LNHDA and CDR2 is SQIVND (reference sequence). J was trimmed by 9 bases and V by 3 bases; bases with no gene match: 8. CDR3 length: 14 amino acids. CDR3 protein: CASSMGDSVRPQHF. As DNA, the CDR3 is TGTGCCAGTAGTATGGGGGACAGTGTAAGGCCCCAGCATTTT.

The chain uses TRBV24-1 and TRBJ2-7; TRBD2 might be the D (5 bases). Trimming took off 11 bases at V and 0 bases at J, with 16 bases between the two ends. CDR1 and CDR2 from the germline V gene are KGHDR and SFDVKD. The CDR3 loop spans 14 amino acids. Here the CDR3 reads CASIPGTISYEQYF. The CDR3 DNA sequence: TGTGCCAGCATCCCGGGAACCATCTCCTACGAGCAGTACTTC.

This clone was observed a single time. This chain links TRBV21-1 with TRBJ2-2; the table gives TRBD1 as D, unverified against the DNA. TRBV21-1 is tagged as a pseudogene. The CDR3 totals 15 residues. CDR3 region: CASSKDVQATGELFF. The CDR3 nucleotides are TGTGCCAGCAGCAAAGACGTCCAGGCAACCGGGGAGCTGTTTTTT.

The rearrangement uses TRBV7-9 and TRBJ2-7, with TRBD2 matching over 9 bases. The CDR3 loop spans 15 amino acids. Trimming removed 5 bases from V and 3 bases from J; junction bases left unmatched: 8. The V gene's germline CDR1 is SEHNR and CDR2 FQNEAQ (reference sequence). As DNA, the CDR3 is TGTGCCAGCAGCGACACTACGCGGGGGGGCTACGAGCAGTACTTC. Amino acid sequence: CASSDTTRGGYEQYF. The full variable domain, completed using reference TRBV7-9 and TRBJ2-7, is DTGVSQNPRHKITKRGQNVTFRCDPISEHNRLYWYRQTLGQGPEFLTYFQNEAQLEKSRLLSDRFSAERPKGSFSTLEIQRTEQGDSAMYLCASSDTTRGGYEQYFGPGTRLTVT.

The chain combines TRBV9 with TRBJ1-6; 8 nucleotides agree with TRBD1. Per the germline V gene, CDR1 is SGDLS and CDR2 is YYNGEE. This CDR3 region has 18 residues. V lost 4 bases and J lost 9; bases outside the gene matches: 18. The CDR3 region has the DNA TGTGCCAGCAGCCCAAATGCACTCGACAGGGGCTCGCGTTCACCCCTCCACTTT. It encodes CASSPNALDRGSRSPLHF.

This clone has just a few counts. This chain links TRBV3-1 (or the pseudogene TRBV3-2) with TRBJ2-7; TRBD2 matches at 7 bases. V dropped 3 bases and J dropped 7; count of bases not matched to a gene: 9. Germline V CDR1 and CDR2: LGHDT, YNNKEL (reference sequence). The CDR3 is 14 amino acids. CDR3 sequence reads: CASSHMAGADEQYF. The CDR3 DNA follows: TGTGCCAGCAGCCACATGGCGGGAGCTGATGAGCAGTACTTC.

The chain joins TRBV30 to TRBJ2-1, with a weak D call TRBD1 (5 bases). This CDR3 contains 16 residues. From germline, CDR1 is GTSNPN and CDR2 SVGIG (reference sequence). V lost 2 bases and J 11 bases, leaving 25 bases between the germline ends. The CDR3 region is CAWSLTMAGLLFQQFF. The CDR3 bases are TGTGCCTGGAGTCTTACTATGGCAGGGCTACTGTTTCAGCAGTTCTTC.

CDR3 sequence (DNA): TGTGCCAGCAGTCGACAGGAAACCGGTACGTCACCCCTCCACTTT. Amino acids: CASSRQETGTSPLHF. This chain links TRBV2 with TRBJ1-6; tentative D call: TRBD1 (6 bases). The germline gives CDR1 SNHLY, CDR2 FYNNEI. This CDR3 region has 15 residues. V was trimmed by 5 bases and J by 10 bases, leaving 18 bases between them.

The rearrangement links TRBV7-3 to TRBJ1-2; 9 bases align to TRBD1. Looked up from germline, CDR1 is SGHTA and CDR2 is FQGTGA. V gave up 5 bases and J gave up 8 bases; unmatched junction bases: 9. This CDR3 comprises 14 residues. Here the CDR3 reads CASSPGGDRVGYTF. In DNA form, the CDR3 reads TGTGCCAGCAGCCCGGGCGGGGACAGGGTAGGCTACACCTTC. Filled out from reference TRBV7-3 and TRBJ1-2, the complete variable domain reads GAGVSQTPSNKVTEKGKYVELRCDPISGHTALYWYRQSLGQGPEFLIYFQGTGAADDSGLPNDRFFAVRPEGSVSTLKIQRTERGDSAVYLCASSPGGDRVGYTFGSGTRLTVV.

The rearrangement uses TRBV5-4 and TRBJ2-3; D is perhaps TRBD1 (6 bases). Germline assignment: CDR1 SGHNT and CDR2 YYREEE (reference sequence). The CDR3 is 13 residues long. The V and J ends lost 1 base and 3 bases respectively, with 6 bases between them. The CDR3 sequence: CASSLTGTDTQYF. The CDR3 region has the DNA TGTGCCAGCAGCTTGACAGGGACAGATACGCAGTATTTT.

The chain couples TRBV9 to TRBJ2-7; TRBD2 might be the D (5 bases). Trimming removed 0 bases from V and 5 bases from J, with 12 bases in between. CDR1 and CDR2 from the germline V gene are SGDLS and YYNGEE. This CDR3 has 14 residues. CDR3 amino acids: CASSVGDPGNEQYF. CDR3 bases: TGTGCCAGCAGCGTAGGTGATCCGGGGAACGAGCAGTACTTC.

For this clone: Other DNA sequences of this sample code for an identical CDR3. The chain recombines TRBV30 with TRBJ1-5; D is ambiguous. The CDR3 covers 15 residues. The V gene lost 3 bases and the J gene lost 0 bases, with 12 bases spanning the gap. Germline V lookup: CDR1 GTSNPN, CDR2 SVGIG (reference sequence). CDR3: CAWSAGINSNQPQHF. DNA of the CDR3: TGTGCCTGGAGCGCGGGCATTAATAGCAATCAGCCCCAGCATTTT.

The V and J genes are TRBV28 and TRBJ1-6, with D hard to call. The CDR3 is 13 amino acids. The germline V and J ends were trimmed by 5 bases and 9 bases, with 11 bases remaining between them. The germline V gene encodes CDR1 MDHEN and CDR2 SYDVKM. CDR3 DNA: TGTGCCAGCAGTCTCCCTGAGTCTTCACCCCTCCACTTT. Its translation is CASSLPESSPLHF.

The V gene is TRBV5-1, the J gene TRBJ2-1; 11 bases line up with TRBD2. Per the germline V gene, CDR1 is SGHRS and CDR2 is YFSETQ. With 4 bases clipped from V and 5 bases from J, the junction kept 14 bases outside the gene matches. The CDR3 extends over 18 amino acids. CDR3 protein: CASSKSLAGGLFNNEQFF. CDR3 in DNA: TGCGCCAGCAGCAAGAGTCTAGCGGGAGGCCTTTTTAACAATGAGCAGTTCTTC. Drawing the rest from reference TRBV5-1 and TRBJ2-1, the complete variable domain is KAGVTQTPRYLIKTRGQQVTLSCSPISGHRSVSWYQQTPGQGLQFLFEYFSETQRNKGNFPGRFSGRQFSNSRSEMNVSTLELGDSALYLCASSKSLAGGLFNNEQFFGPGTRLTVL.

This chain joins TRBV15 and TRBJ1-1; no definite D call. This CDR3 has 17 amino acids. V was cut by 0 bases and J by 0 bases, with 14 bases left in between. Germline CDR1 is LNHNV and CDR2 is YYDKDF (reference sequence). CDR3 DNA: TGTGCCACCAGCAGAGAATCCGCCTTCCGAGTGAACACTGAAGCTTTCTTT. It encodes CATSRESAFRVNTEAFF.

This clone was detected only once. The V call is TRBV7-9, the J call TRBJ2-3; the match to TRBD2 covers 7 bases. Germline CDR1 reads SEHNR; CDR2 reads FQNEAQ (reference sequence). Trimming took 4 bases from V and 7 from J; bases not matched to a gene: 20. CDR3 length equals 18 residues. CDR3 loop: CASSSTKILAVGGNTQYF. CDR3 DNA: TGTGCCAGCAGCTCCACCAAGATACTAGCTGTCGGGGGGAATACGCAGTATTTT.

The chain combines TRBV5-8 with TRBJ1-4, with D possibly TRBD1 on 6 matching bases. V lost 7 bases and J lost 5, with 15 bases in between. Germline assignment: CDR1 SGHTS and CDR2 YDEGEE. This CDR3 contains 14 residues. CDR3 residues: CASRDTVPNEKLFF. The DNA for the CDR3 is TGTGCCAGCCGGGACACCGTACCGAATGAAAAACTGTTTTTT.